Listed here is a single TCR beta chain. These data are taken from a study of blood T cells in healthy people across ages. This CDR3 contains 15 residues. V lost 0 bases and J 3 bases, leaving 12 bases between the germline ends. PCR was performed a second time for roughly 7 to 12 cycles using a sample-barcoded 5' primer and a J-beta primer mix. TCRdb re-called the 5' RACE reads through MiXCR, storing one row per CDR3 protein. This sample has around 1,700,000 distinct CDR3 sequences, with 25% to 30% found just once. The receptor was derived from a woman in her 30s in good health. Sequenced: blood. The gene calls are TRBV6-7 and TRBJ2-7, with D possibly being TRBD2 (6 bases). TRBV6-7 is sorted into the ORF group, with uncertain function. The CDR3 protein is CASSYSPRGLYEQYF. In DNA, the CDR3 is TGTGCCAGCAGTTACTCTCCCCGGGGACTCTACGAGCAGTACTTC.